This T cell receptor (beta chain) appears in the sequencing data of a study of blood T cell repertoires in COVID-19. Study context: T cells, B-cell-depleted T cells, or PBMCs supplied cDNA or gDNA.

In germline, CDR1 is SGHAT, CDR2 FQDESV (reference sequence). The V end was cut by 1 base, the J end by 10 bases, with 19 bases between. This CDR3 has 15 residues. The repertoire was sequenced with immunoSEQ multiplex PCR; TCRdb's copy has only in-frame clones and lacks some. The table records some 350,000 clones, approximately 87% of them present only once. The sequenced sample was PBMCs or T cells enriched from blood (not recorded which). The origin of this receptor is a woman aged 30 to 39 who had recovered from COVID-19. The J gene is TRBJ1-2, the V gene TRBV11-1; D gene ambiguous. CDR3 bases: TGTGCCAGCAGCTTAGTTTCGGGTCATCTTGAGGACTACACCTTC. This codes for CASSLVSGHLEDYTF.